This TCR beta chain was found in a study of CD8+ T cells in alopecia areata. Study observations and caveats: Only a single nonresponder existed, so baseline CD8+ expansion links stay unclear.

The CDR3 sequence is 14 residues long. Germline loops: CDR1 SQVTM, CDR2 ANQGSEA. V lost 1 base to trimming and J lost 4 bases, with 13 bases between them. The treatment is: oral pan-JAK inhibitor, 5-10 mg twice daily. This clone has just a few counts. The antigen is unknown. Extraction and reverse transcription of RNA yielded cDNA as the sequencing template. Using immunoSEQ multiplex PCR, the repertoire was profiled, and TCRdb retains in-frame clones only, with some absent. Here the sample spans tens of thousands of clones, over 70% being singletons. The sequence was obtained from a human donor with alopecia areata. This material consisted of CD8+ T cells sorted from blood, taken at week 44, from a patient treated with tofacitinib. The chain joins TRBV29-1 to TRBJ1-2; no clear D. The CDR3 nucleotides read TGCAGCGTTGAAGTAACGGGGTTTGTCTATGGCTACACCTTC. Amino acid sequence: CSVEVTGFVYGYTF.